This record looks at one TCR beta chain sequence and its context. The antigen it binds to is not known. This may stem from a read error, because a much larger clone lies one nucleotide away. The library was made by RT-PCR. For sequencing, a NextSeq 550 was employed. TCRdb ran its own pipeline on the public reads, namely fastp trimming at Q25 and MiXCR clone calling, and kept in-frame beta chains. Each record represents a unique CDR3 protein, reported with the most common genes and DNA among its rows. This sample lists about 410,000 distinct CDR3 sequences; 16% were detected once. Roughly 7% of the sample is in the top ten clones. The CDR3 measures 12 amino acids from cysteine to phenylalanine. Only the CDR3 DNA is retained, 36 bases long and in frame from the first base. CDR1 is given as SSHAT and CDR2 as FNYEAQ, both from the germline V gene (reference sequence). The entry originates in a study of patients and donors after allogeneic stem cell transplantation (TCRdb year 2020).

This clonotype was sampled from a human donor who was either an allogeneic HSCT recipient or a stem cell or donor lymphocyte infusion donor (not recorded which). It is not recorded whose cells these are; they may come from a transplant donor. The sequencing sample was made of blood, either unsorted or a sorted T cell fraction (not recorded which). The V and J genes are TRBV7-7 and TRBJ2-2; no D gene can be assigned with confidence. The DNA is TGTCCCAGCAGCTTAGTTGGCGGGGAGCTGTTTTTT. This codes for CPSSLVGGELFF.